The rows below give T cell receptor beta chains drawn from one sample of a study of blood T cell repertoires in COVID-19. Clones were read by immunoSEQ multiplex PCR, and TCRdb kept only the in-frame ones, dropping some. The sample holds tens of thousands of clones; around 88% are singletons and the top ten take more than 15%. The sample consisted of peripheral blood. These receptors all come from an elderly woman with acute or convalescent COVID-19. Both conserved end residues are part of each CDR3. The D gene is left open where the match is weak. The size of a clone is reported for some rows only, either as once, few or many, or as a class for expanded clones.

j_call: TRBJ1-1
v_call: TRBV3-1/TRBV3-2
clone_size: .
d_call: .
cdr3_aa: CASSLETGEAFF
cdr3_nt: TGTGCCAGCAGCCTAGAAACAGGGGAAGCTTTCTTT

j_call: TRBJ2-7
v_call: TRBV9
clone_size: .
d_call: .
cdr3_aa: CASSVDGHEQYF
cdr3_nt: TGTGCCAGCAGCGTAGACGGTCACGAGCAGTACTTC

j_call: TRBJ2-2
v_call: TRBV5-1
clone_size: .
d_call: .
cdr3_aa: CASSLAVSRPGWTGELFF
cdr3_nt: TGCGCCAGCAGCTTGGCTGTTAGTCGGCCGGGATGGACCGGGGAGCTGTTTTTT

j_call: TRBJ1-3
v_call: TRBV27
clone_size: .
d_call: TRBD1
cdr3_aa: CASRAWGQGASNTIYF
cdr3_nt: TGTGCCAGCAGGGCCTGGGGACAGGGGGCTTCAAACACCATATATTTT

j_call: TRBJ2-6
v_call: TRBV7-9
clone_size: .
d_call: .
cdr3_aa: CASSSAGTGANVLTF
cdr3_nt: TGTGCCAGCAGCTCCGCAGGTACTGGGGCCAACGTCCTGACTTTC

j_call: TRBJ2-7
v_call: TRBV28
clone_size: .
d_call: .
cdr3_aa: CASSPGGREKVKDF
cdr3_nt: TGTGCCAGCTCCCCCGGGGGAAGGGAGAAGGTGAAGGACTTC

j_call: TRBJ1-1
v_call: TRBV5-1
clone_size: .
d_call: TRBD1
cdr3_aa: CASSPVRQGNTEAFF
cdr3_nt: TGCGCCAGCAGCCCCGTGCGACAGGGGAACACTGAAGCTTTCTTT

j_call: TRBJ2-1
v_call: TRBV9
clone_size: .
d_call: TRBD2
cdr3_aa: CASSPEPTSGSQFF
cdr3_nt: TGTGCCAGCAGCCCCGAGCCGACTAGCGGGAGTCAGTTCTTC

j_call: TRBJ2-3
v_call: TRBV27
clone_size: .
d_call: TRBD2
cdr3_aa: CASTRGGITDTQYF
cdr3_nt: TGTGCCAGCACTCGGGGGGGTATCACAGATACGCAGTATTTT

j_call: TRBJ2-1
v_call: TRBV7-2
clone_size: few
d_call: TRBD1
cdr3_aa: CASSNRQGTYNEQFF
cdr3_nt: TGTGCCAGCAGCAACCGACAGGGAACCTACAATGAGCAGTTCTTC

j_call: TRBJ1-1
v_call: TRBV3-1/TRBV3-2
clone_size: .
d_call: .
cdr3_aa: CASSLRGRGLNTEAFF
cdr3_nt: TGTGCCAGCAGCCTCAGGGGCCGCGGGTTAAACACTGAAGCTTTCTTT